This passage covers 12 T cell receptor beta chains from one sample sequenced in a study of shared T cell receptors in the human thymus. Repertoires were generated with immunoSEQ multiplex PCR, while TCRdb's copy carries only in-frame clones and drops some. The data hold some 660,000 clones, with around 87% observed a single time. A further study also used this sample, focusing on human thymus T cells.

Sequencing was performed on thymocytes. These receptors came from a boy less than two years old with a congenital heart defect.

Worth noting for this clone: This sample includes further DNA sequences coding for the same CDR3. The gene calls are TRBV30 and TRBJ1-1; 7 bases agree with TRBD1. V lost 3 bases and J lost 1; bases outside the gene matches: 2. The CDR3 covers 13 residues. The germline V gene encodes CDR1 GTSNPN and CDR2 SVGIG (reference sequence). CDR3 amino acids: CAWRDRANTEAFF. In DNA form, the CDR3 reads TGTGCCTGGAGAGACAGGGCGAACACTGAAGCTTTCTTT.

The chain employs TRBV9 and TRBJ2-7, with 8 bases identical to TRBD1. This CDR3 region has 15 residues. Germline assignment: CDR1 SGDLS and CDR2 YYNGEE. The V segment lost 0 bases and the J segment 4 bases; nucleotides outside the gene matches: 6. The CDR3 DNA reads TGTGCCAGCAGCGTAGACGTGGACAGGGCTTACGAGCAGTACTTC. As protein: CASSVDVDRAYEQYF.

The V gene is TRBV5-1, the J gene TRBJ1-4; perhaps TRBD1 as D (5 bases). This CDR3 is 17 amino acids long. Deletions cut 0 bases from V and 2 bases from J, with 14 bases between. Germline lookup yields CDR1 SGHRS and CDR2 YFSETQ. In DNA, the CDR3 is TGCGCCAGCAGCTTGGTGAAGGAAGCAGGGACTAATGAAAAACTGTTTTTT. As protein: CASSLVKEAGTNEKLFF. Filled out from reference TRBV5-1 and TRBJ1-4, the complete variable domain reads KAGVTQTPRYLIKTRGQQVTLSCSPISGHRSVSWYQQTPGQGLQFLFEYFSETQRNKGNFPGRFSGRQFSNSRSEMNVSTLELGDSALYLCASSLVKEAGTNEKLFFGSGTQLSVL.

The J gene is TRBJ1-1, the V gene TRBV4-3; D is perhaps TRBD1 (6 bases). V lost 0 bases and J lost 1, with 9 bases in between. There are 15 residues in the CDR3. Germline assignment: CDR1 LGHNA and CDR2 YSLEER. The CDR3 DNA follows: TGCGCCAGCAGCCAAGATGGGGGCGAGAACACTGAAGCTTTCTTT. Translating gives CASSQDGGENTEAFF.

Of note for this clone: The junction departs from germline at one end; a sequencing error may be responsible. V gene TRBV11-2 combines with J gene TRBJ1-5; D is possibly TRBD1 (6 bases). The CDR3 sequence is 15 residues long. Per germline, CDR1 SGHAT and CDR2 FQNNGV. CDR3 bases: TGTGCCAGCAGCTTAGGGGGCAGGGGCAAGCAGCCCCAGCATTTT. Translated: CASSLGGRGKQPQHF. The variable domain in full, completed from reference TRBV11-2 and TRBJ1-5, reads EAGVAQSPRYKIIEKRQSVAFWCNPISGHATLYWYQQILGQGPKLLIQFQNNGVVDDSQLPKDRFSAERLKGVDSTLKIQPAKLEDSAVYLCASSLGGRGKQPQHFGDGTRLSIL.

Note on this clone: Relative to the germline gene, one junction end is altered; a read error may explain this. The V gene is TRBV6-6, the J gene TRBJ1-2; D is unclear. CDR1 MNHNY and CDR2 SVGAGI come from the germline V gene (reference sequence). The CDR3 runs 9 residues. CDR3 sequence: CASINSGRF. The DNA of the CDR3 is TGTGCCAGCATCAACAGCGGCCGCTTC.

This clone occurred once. The chain joins TRBV14 to TRBJ2-7; D possibly corresponds to TRBD1 (6 bases). V lost 3 bases and J 2 bases, leaving 11 bases between the germline ends. Germline CDR1 SGHDN, CDR2 FVKESK. The CDR3 has 14 residues. DNA for the CDR3: TGTGCCAGCAGCCACGGACAGTCTGCCTACGAGCAGTACTTC. Translated, it gives CASSHGQSAYEQYF. The variable domain in full, with the rest retrieved from reference TRBV14 and TRBJ2-7, is EAGVTQFPSHSVIEKGQTVTLRCDPISGHDNLYWYRRVMGKEIKFLLHFVKESKQDESGMPNNRFLAERTGGTYSTLKVQPAELEDSGVYFCASSHGQSAYEQYFGPGTRLTVT.

A remark on this clone: The sample has other DNA sequences that encode this CDR3 too. The chain combines TRBV20-1 with TRBJ1-4, with 7 positions matching TRBD1. The CDR3 loop spans 11 amino acids. The junction had 3 bases not matched to a gene; V was cut back by 6 bases and J by 8 bases. Germline V gene lookup returns CDR1 DFQATT and CDR2 SNEGSKA (reference sequence). The CDR3 is CSARQGEKLFF. The CDR3 nucleotides are TGCAGTGCCCGACAGGGAGAAAAACTGTTTTTT.

The chain is built from TRBV5-4 and TRBJ2-3; TRBD2 aligns across 11 bases. The CDR3 consists of 16 residues. CDR1 and CDR2 from the germline V gene are SGHNT and YYREEE (reference sequence). Germline trimming cut 0 bases from V and 3 bases from J; bases unmatched to any gene: 3. The DNA for the CDR3 is TGTGCCAGCAGCTTGGCCACTAGCGGGAGTACAGATACGCAGTATTTT. It codes for CASSLATSGSTDTQYF.

This chain links TRBV6-5 with TRBJ2-3, with D possibly matching TRBD2 (5 bases). Germline lookup yields CDR1 MNHEY and CDR2 SVGAGI. Trimming removed 0 bases at V and 1 base at J, with 8 bases between. The CDR3 contains 15 residues. The chain's CDR3 is CASSYSGSGTDTQYF. The CDR3 region has the DNA TGTGCCAGCAGTTACTCAGGGAGCGGCACAGATACGCAGTATTTT.

The chain employs TRBV19 and TRBJ2-6; TRBD2 agrees at 8 bases. CDR1 and CDR2 (germline): LNHDA, SQIVND (reference sequence). The CDR3 contains 20 residues. The junction had 10 bases not matched to a gene; V was cut back by 0 bases and J by 0 bases. The CDR3 DNA reads TGTGCCAGTAGTATAGACCAGAGACTAGCGTTCCACTCTGGGGCCAACGTCCTGACTTTC. As protein: CASSIDQRLAFHSGANVLTF.

This clone has only one observation. The gene calls are TRBV7-6 and TRBJ2-5; 14 nucleotides match TRBD2. Per the germline V gene, CDR1 is SGHVS and CDR2 is FNYEAQ. The CDR3 totals 19 residues. V was pared by 5 bases and J by 7 bases, with 18 bases of the junction left unmatched. The CDR3 DNA is TGTGCCAGCAGCCTACCATCACCGGGACTAGCGGGGGTCCCCCGGACCCAGTACTTC. Its protein is CASSLPSPGLAGVPRTQYF.